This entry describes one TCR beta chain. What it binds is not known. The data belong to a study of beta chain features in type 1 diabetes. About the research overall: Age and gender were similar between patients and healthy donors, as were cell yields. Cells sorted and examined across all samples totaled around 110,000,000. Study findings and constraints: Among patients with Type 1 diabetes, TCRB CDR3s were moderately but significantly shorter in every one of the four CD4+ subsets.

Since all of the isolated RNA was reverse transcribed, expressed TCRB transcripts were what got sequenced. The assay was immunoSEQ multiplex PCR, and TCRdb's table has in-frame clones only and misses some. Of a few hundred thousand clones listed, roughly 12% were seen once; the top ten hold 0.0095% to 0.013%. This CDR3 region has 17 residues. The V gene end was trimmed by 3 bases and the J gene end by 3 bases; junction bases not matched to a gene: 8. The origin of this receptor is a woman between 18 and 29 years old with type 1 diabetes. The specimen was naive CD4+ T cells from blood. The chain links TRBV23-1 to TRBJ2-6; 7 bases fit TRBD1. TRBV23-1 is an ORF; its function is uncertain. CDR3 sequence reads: CASSHHRGLSGANVLTF. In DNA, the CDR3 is TGCGCCAGCAGTCACCACAGGGGATTAAGTGGGGCCAACGTCCTGACTTTC.